This TCR beta chain was observed in a study of cytomegalovirus exposure and HLA in healthy donors. General study findings and limits: Reports described diagnosis of cytomegalovirus status by the classifier as highly specific and sensitive. Cytomegalovirus association was listed for around 170 TCR beta chains.

For this clone: No antigen is known for it.

The method was immunoSEQ multiplex PCR; TCRdb's version includes in-frame clones alone and lacks a portion of them. The profile shows 200,000 to 250,000 clones, about 93% of them singletons. From the roughly 120-subject validation cohort, which was separate from the roughly 670-subject first cohort, the donors were drawn. The clonotype comes from a woman aged 18 to 35 in good health and CMV-seronegative. Sequences were obtained from PBMCs.

CDR3 DNA sequence: TGCAGCGTCGATCCAACAGGGGGCGCGTTGGGCTACACCTTC. Protein product: CSVDPTGGALGYTF. The chain joins TRBV29-1 to TRBJ1-2; 9 nucleotides align to TRBD1. The CDR3 runs 14 residues. V lost 6 bases to trimming and J lost 8 bases; unmatched junction nucleotides: 13. Looked up from germline, CDR1 is SQVTM and CDR2 is ANQGSEA.